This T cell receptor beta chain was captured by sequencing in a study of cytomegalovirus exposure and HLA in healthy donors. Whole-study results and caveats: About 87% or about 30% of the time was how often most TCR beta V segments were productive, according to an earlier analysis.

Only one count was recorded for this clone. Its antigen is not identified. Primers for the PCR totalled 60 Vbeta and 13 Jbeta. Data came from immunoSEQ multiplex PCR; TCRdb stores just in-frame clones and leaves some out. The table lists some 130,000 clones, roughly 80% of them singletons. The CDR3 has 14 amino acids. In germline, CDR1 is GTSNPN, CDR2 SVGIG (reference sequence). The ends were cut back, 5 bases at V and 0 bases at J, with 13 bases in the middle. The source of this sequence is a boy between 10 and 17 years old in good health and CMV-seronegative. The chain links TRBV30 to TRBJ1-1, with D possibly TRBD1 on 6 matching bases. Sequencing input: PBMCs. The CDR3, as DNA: TGTGCCTGGGAACCCACAGGGATGAACACTGAAGCTTTCTTT. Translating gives CAWEPTGMNTEAFF.